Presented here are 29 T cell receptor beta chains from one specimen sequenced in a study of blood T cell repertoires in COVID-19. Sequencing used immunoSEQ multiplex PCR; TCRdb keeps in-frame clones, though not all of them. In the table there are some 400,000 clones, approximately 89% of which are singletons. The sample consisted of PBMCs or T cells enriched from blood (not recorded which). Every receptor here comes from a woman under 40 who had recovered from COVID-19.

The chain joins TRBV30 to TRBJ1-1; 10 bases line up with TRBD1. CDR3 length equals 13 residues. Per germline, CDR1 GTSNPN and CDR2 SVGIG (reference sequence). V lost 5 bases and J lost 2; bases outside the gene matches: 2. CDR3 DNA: TGTGCCTGGGACAGGGGGCTTAACACTGAAGCTTTCTTT. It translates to CAWDRGLNTEAFF.

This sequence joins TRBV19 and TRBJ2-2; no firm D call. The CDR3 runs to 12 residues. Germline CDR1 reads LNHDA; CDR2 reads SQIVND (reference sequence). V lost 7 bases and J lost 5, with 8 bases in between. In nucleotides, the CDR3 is TGTGCCAGTATTACCAGGACCGGGGAGCTGTTTTTT. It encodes CASITRTGELFF. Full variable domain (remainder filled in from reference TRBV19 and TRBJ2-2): DGGITQSPKYLFRKEGQNVTLSCEQNLNHDAMYWYRQDPGQGLRLIYYSQIVNDFQKGDIAEGYSVSREKKESFPLTVTSAQKNPTAFYLCASITRTGELFFGEGSRLTVL.

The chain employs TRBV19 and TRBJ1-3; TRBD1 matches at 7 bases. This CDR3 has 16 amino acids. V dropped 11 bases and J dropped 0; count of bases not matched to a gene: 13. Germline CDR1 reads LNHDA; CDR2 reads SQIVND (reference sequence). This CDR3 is CASTMTGLNSGNTIYF. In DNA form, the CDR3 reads TGTGCCTCAACGATGACAGGGCTTAACTCTGGAAACACCATATATTTT.

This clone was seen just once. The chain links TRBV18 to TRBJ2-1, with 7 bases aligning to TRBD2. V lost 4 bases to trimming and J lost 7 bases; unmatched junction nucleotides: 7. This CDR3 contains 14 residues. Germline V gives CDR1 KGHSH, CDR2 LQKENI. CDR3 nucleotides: TGTGCCAGCTCACGGCTAGCGGTGGGTAATGAGCAGTTCTTC. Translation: CASSRLAVGNEQFF.

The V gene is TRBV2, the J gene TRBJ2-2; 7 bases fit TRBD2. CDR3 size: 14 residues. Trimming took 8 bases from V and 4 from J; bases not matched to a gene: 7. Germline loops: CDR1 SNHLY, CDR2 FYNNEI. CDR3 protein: CASGGRASTGELFF. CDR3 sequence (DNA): TGTGCCAGCGGGGGGAGGGCGAGCACCGGGGAGCTGTTTTTT.

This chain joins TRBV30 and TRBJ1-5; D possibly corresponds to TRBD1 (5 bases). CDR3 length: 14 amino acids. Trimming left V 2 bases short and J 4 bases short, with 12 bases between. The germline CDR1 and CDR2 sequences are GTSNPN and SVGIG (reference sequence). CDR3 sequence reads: CAWSRPGDNQPQHF. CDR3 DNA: TGTGCCTGGAGTCGACCGGGGGATAATCAGCCCCAGCATTTT. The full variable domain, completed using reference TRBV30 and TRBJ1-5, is SQTIHQWPATLVQPVGSPLSLECTVEGTSNPNLYWYRQAAGRGLQLLFYSVGIGQISSEVPQNLSASRPQDRQFILSSKKLLLSDSGFYLCAWSRPGDNQPQHFGDGTRLSIL.

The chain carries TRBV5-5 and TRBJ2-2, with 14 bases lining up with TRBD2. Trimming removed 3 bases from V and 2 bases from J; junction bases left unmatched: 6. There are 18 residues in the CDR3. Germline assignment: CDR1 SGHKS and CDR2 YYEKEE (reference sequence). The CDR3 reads CASSWRTSGGSNTGELFF. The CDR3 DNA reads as TGTGCCAGCAGCTGGAGGACTAGCGGGGGGAGCAACACCGGGGAGCTGTTTTTT.

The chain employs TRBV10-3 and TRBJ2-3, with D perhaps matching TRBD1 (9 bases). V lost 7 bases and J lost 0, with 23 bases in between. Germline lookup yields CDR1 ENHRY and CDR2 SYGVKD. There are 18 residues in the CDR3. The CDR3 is CAIKGQGERESSTDTQYF. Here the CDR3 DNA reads TGTGCCATCAAGGGACAGGGCGAGCGGGAGTCTAGCACAGATACGCAGTATTTT.

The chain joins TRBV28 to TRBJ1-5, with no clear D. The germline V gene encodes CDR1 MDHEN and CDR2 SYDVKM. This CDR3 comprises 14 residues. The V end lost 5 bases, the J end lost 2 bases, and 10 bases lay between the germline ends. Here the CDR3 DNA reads TGTGCCAGCAGTCACTCTCAACGCAATCAGCCCCAGCATTTT. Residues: CASSHSQRNQPQHF. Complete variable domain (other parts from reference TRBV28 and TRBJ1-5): DVKVTQSSRYLVKRTGEKVFLECVQDMDHENMFWYRQDPGLGLRLIYFSYDVKMKEKGDIPEGYSVSREKKERFSLILESASTNQTSMYLCASSHSQRNQPQHFGDGTRLSIL.

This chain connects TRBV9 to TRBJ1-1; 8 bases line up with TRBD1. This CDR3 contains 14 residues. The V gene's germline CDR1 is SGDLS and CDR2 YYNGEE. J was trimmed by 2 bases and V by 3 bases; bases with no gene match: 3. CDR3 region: CASSAGGFNTEAFF. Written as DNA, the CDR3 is TGTGCCAGCAGCGCAGGGGGCTTTAACACTGAAGCTTTCTTT.

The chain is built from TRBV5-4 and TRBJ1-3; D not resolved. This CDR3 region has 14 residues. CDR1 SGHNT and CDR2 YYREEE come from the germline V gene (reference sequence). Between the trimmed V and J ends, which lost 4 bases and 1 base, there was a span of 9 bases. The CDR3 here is CASSPPGSGNTIYF. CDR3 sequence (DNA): TGTGCCAGCAGCCCCCCGGGGTCTGGAAACACCATATATTTT.

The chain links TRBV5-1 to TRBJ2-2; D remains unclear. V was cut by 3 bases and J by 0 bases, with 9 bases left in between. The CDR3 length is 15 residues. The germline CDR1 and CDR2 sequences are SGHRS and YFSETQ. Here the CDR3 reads CASSSQNSNTGELFF. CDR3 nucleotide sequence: TGCGCCAGCAGCTCACAGAACTCGAACACCGGGGAGCTGTTTTTT.

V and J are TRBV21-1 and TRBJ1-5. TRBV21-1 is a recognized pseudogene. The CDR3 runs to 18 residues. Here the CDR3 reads CASSKEVGGYPGRQPQHF. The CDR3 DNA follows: TGTGCCAGCAGCAAAGAGGTGGGGGGATATCCCGGTCGGCAGCCCCAGCATTTT.

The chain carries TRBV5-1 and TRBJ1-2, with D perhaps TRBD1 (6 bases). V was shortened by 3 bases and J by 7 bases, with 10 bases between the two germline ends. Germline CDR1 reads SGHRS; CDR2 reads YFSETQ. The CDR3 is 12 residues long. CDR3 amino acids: CASSSQGTGYTF. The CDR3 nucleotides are TGCGCCAGCAGCTCGCAGGGGACTGGCTACACCTTC.

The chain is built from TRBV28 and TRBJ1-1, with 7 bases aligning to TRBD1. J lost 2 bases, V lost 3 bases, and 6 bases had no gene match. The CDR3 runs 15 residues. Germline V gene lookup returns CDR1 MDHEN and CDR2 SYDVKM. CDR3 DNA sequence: TGTGCCAGCAGTTTCGGAGACAGGGAAAACACTGAAGCTTTCTTT. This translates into CASSFGDRENTEAFF.

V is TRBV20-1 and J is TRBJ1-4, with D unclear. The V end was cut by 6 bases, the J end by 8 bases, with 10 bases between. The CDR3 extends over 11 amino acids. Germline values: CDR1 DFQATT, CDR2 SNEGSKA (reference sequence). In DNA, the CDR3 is TGCAGTGCCAAGCCCAAGGAAAAACTGTTTTTT. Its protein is CSAKPKEKLFF.

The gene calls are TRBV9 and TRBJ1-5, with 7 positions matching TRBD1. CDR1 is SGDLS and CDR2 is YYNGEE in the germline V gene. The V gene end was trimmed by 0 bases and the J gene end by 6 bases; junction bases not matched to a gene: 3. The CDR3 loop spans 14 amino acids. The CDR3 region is CASSVEGAGQPQHF. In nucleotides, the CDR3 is TGTGCCAGCAGCGTAGAGGGGGCAGGTCAGCCCCAGCATTTT.

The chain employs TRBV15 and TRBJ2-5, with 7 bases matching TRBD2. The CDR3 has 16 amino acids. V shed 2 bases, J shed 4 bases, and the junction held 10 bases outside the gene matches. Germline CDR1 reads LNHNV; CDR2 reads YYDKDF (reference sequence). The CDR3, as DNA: TGTGCCACCAGCAGACGACTTTCGTCTAGCGGAGAGACCCAGTACTTC. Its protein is CATSRRLSSSGETQYF.

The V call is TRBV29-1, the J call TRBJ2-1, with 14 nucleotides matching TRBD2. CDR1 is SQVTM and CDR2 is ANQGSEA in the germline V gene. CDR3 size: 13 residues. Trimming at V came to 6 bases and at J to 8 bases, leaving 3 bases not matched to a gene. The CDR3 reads CSVGTSGRDEQFF. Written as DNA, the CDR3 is TGCAGCGTCGGGACTAGCGGGAGAGATGAGCAGTTCTTC.

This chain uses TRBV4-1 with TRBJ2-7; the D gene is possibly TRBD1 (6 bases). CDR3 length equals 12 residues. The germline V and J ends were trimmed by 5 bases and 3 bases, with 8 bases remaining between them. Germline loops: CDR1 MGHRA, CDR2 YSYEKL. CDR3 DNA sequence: TGCGCCAGCAGCTCCAGGGGCTACGAGCAGTACTTC. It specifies CASSSRGYEQYF.

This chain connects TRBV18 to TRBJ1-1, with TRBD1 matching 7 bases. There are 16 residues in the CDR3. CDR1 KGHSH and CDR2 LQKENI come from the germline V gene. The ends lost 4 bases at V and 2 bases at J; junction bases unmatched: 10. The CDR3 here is CASSLGAGGTNTEAFF. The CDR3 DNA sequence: TGTGCCAGCTCACTAGGGGCAGGGGGAACTAACACTGAAGCTTTCTTT.

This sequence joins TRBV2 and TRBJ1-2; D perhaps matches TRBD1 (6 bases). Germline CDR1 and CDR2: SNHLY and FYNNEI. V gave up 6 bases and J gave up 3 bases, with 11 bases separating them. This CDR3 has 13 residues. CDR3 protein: CASSRTEHYGYTF. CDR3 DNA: TGTGCCAGCAGCCGGACAGAACACTATGGCTACACCTTC. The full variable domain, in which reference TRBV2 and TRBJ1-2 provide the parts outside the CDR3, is EPEVTQTPSHQVTQMGQEVILRCVPISNHLYFYWYRQILGQKVEFLVSFYNNEISEKSEIFDDQFSVERPDGSNFTLKIRSTKLEDSAMYFCASSRTEHYGYTFGSGTRLTVV.

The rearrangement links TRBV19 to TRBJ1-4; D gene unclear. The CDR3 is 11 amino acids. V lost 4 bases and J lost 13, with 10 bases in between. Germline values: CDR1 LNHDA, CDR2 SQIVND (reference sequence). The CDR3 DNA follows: TGTGCCAGTAGTACCCCGGGAGGACTGTTTTTT. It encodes CASSTPGGLFF.

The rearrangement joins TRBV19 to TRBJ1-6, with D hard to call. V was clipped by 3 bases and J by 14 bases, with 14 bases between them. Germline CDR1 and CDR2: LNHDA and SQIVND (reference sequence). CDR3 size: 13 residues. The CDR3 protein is CASSIGIARALHF. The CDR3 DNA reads TGTGCCAGTAGTATCGGGATTGCGCGGGCCCTCCACTTT.

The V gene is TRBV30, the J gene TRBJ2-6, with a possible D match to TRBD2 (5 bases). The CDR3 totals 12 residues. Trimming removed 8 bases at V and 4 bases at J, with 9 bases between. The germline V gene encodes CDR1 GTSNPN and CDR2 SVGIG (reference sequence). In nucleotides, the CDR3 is TGTGCCGTAGGCGGGGGGGCCAACGTCCTGACTTTC. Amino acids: CAVGGGANVLTF.

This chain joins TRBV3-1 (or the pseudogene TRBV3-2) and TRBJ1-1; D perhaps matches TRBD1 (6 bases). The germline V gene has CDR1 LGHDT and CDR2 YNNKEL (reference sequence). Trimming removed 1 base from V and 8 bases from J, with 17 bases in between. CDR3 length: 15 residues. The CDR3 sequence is CASSQGGHWSNEAFF. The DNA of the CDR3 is TGTGCCAGCAGCCAAGGGGGACACTGGTCGAACGAAGCTTTCTTT.

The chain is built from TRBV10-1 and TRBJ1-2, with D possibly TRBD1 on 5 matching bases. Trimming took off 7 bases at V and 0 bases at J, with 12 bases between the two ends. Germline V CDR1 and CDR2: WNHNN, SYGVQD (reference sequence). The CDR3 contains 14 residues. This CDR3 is CASTMTVANYGYTF. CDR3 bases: TGCGCCAGCACCATGACAGTTGCTAACTATGGCTACACCTTC.

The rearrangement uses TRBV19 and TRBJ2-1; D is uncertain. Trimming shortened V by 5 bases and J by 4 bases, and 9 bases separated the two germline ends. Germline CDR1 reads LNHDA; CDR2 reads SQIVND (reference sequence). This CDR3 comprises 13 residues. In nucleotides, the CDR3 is TGTGCCAGTAGTGCGGCCGGGTACAATGAGCAGTTCTTC. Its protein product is CASSAAGYNEQFF.

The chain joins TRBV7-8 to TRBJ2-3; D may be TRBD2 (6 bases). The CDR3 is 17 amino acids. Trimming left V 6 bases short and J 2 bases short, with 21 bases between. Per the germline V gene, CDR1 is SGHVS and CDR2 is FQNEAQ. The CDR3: CASRKTPTRPDTDTQYF. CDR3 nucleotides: TGTGCCAGCAGGAAAACGCCGACTAGACCGGACACAGATACGCAGTATTTT.